These 6 T cell receptor beta chains originate from one sample sequenced in a study of blood T cell repertoires in COVID-19. Sequencing was performed with immunoSEQ multiplex PCR; in TCRdb, only in-frame clones are kept and a portion is missing. Counted here are about 160,000 clones, 90% to 95% occurring once; the ten biggest clones make up roughly 4.4%. The sample taken for sequencing was peripheral blood. The source of these receptors is a woman aged 45 to 65 with acute or convalescent COVID-19.

The chain carries TRBV5-6 and TRBJ1-6; TRBD1 matches at 8 bases. J lost 0 bases, V lost 2 bases, and 1 base had no gene match. Germline CDR1 reads SGHDT; CDR2 reads YYEEEE. The CDR3 extends over 16 amino acids. The CDR3 region is CASSLQGDSYNSPLHF. CDR3 nucleotides: TGTGCCAGCAGCTTACAGGGGGACTCCTATAATTCACCCCTCCACTTT.

The gene calls are TRBV7-2 and TRBJ2-2; TRBD2 is a possible D gene (5 bases). The V end was cut by 4 bases, the J end by 5 bases, with 11 bases between. Germline CDR1 reads SGHTA; CDR2 reads FQGNSA. The CDR3 extends over 14 amino acids. The CDR3 sequence is CASSSLGGTGELFF. CDR3 sequence (DNA): TGTGCCAGCAGCTCACTAGGAGGTACCGGGGAGCTGTTTTTT.

Only one count was recorded for this clone. The CDR3 spells CASSLGTGLEAFF. The CDR3 nucleotides are TGTGCCAGCAGTTTAGGGACAGGCCTCGAAGCTTTCTTT. The chain employs TRBV28 and TRBJ1-1, with 8 bases aligning to TRBD1. Germline V gene sequence: CDR1 MDHEN, CDR2 SYDVKM. The CDR3 runs to 13 residues. V gave up 2 bases and J gave up 8 bases; unmatched junction bases: 4.

The chain has TRBV28 and TRBJ2-5; TRBD2 is a possible D gene (5 bases). CDR3 length: 13 residues. Germline V lookup: CDR1 MDHEN, CDR2 SYDVKM. V was trimmed by 8 bases and J by 5 bases, leaving 15 bases between them. CDR3 in DNA: TGTGCCAGCGCCTCCGCCGGGGTGGAGACCCAGTACTTC. Protein product: CASASAGVETQYF. Using reference TRBV28 and TRBJ2-5 for the parts outside the CDR3, the full variable domain is DVKVTQSSRYLVKRTGEKVFLECVQDMDHENMFWYRQDPGLGLRLIYFSYDVKMKEKGDIPEGYSVSREKKERFSLILESASTNQTSMYLCASASAGVETQYFGPGTRLLVL.

V and J are TRBV24-1 and TRBJ1-5, with D possibly TRBD1 on 5 matching bases. Germline loops: CDR1 KGHDR, CDR2 SFDVKD. The CDR3 totals 15 residues. Trimming cost V 5 bases and J 5 bases, with 15 bases left between them. The CDR3 here is CATSGGGVLDQPQHF. The CDR3 DNA sequence: TGTGCCACCAGTGGGGGAGGGGTGCTCGATCAGCCCCAGCATTTT.

The CDR3 protein is CAWSRGFGTGGGGYTF. Here the CDR3 DNA reads TGTGCCTGGAGTAGAGGGTTTGGGACAGGGGGCGGTGGCTACACCTTC. The chain joins TRBV30 to TRBJ1-2, with 12 bases fitting TRBD1. CDR3 length: 16 residues. The V gene's germline CDR1 is GTSNPN and CDR2 SVGIG (reference sequence). Trimming cost V 2 bases and J 7 bases; bases outside gene matches: 11.